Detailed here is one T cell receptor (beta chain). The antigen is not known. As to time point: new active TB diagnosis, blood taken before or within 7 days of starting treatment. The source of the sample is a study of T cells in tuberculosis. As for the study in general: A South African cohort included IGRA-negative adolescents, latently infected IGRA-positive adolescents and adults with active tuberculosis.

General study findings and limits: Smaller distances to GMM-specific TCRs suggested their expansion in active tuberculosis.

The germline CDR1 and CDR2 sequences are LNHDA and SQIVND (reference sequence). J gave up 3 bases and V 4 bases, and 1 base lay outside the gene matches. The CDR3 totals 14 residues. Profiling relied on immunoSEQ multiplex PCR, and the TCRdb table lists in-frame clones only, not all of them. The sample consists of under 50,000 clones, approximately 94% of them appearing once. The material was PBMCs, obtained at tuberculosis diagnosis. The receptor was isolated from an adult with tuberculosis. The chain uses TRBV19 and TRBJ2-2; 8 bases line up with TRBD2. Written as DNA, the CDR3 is TGTGCCAGTAGTAGTAGCGGGGACACCGGGGAGCTGTTTTTT. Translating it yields CASSSSGDTGELFF.